Sequencing of this T cell receptor beta chain was carried out in a study of blood T cell repertoires in COVID-19. As for the study in general: Acute and convalescent COVID-19 specimens originated in the United States, Italy and Spain. T cells, B-cell-depleted T cells, or PBMCs provided the cDNA or gDNA that served as material.

The CDR3 sequence is 15 residues long. Germline CDR1 reads GTSNPN; CDR2 reads SVGIG (reference sequence). V was clipped by 7 bases and J by 4 bases; unmatched bases: 9. Original processing notes: Estimated nucleated cell counts came from reference gene primer amplification. Measured with immunoSEQ multiplex PCR; TCRdb has only the in-frame clones, and not every one. That table supplies the V and J calls and clone size; D and trimming were determined from the DNA. The sample lists more than 300,000 clones; about 93% were seen once. This chain uses TRBV30 with TRBJ2-3, with 12 bases lining up with TRBD2. The TCR originated in a woman between 18 and 30 years old who had recovered from COVID-19. Material for sequencing was peripheral blood. DNA for the CDR3: TGTGCCTACTCACTAGCGGGAGGCGGTGCAGATACGCAGTATTTT. Translated, it gives CAYSLAGGGADTQYF.